Each of the 26 T cell receptor beta chains below was sequenced from the same sample in a study of T cells after yellow fever vaccination (dated by TCRdb to about 2019). The treatment or condition label of this sample denotes: live attenuated yellow fever vaccine strain. Library generation was performed with 5' RACE. TCRdb records Illumina NovaSeq 6000 as the sequencer. The public reads were quality trimmed at Q25 with fastp and then assembled into clones with MiXCR by TCRdb, keeping productive beta chains. Rows with a matching CDR3 protein are joined into one entry that keeps the most common DNA and genes. The sample data list about 130,000 distinct CDR3 sequences, and 8.9% of these were observed just once. Approximately 37% of the sample is in the top ten clones. The sample consisted of CD8+ T cells sorted from PBMCs, taken on the day of the yellow fever booster vaccination. The receptor set was obtained from a man younger than 35 who received the YFV17D yellow fever vaccine.

This clonotype was counted many times. The gene calls are TRBV4-1 and TRBJ1-2, with D hard to call. V was shortened by 0 bases and J by 4 bases, with 12 bases between the two germline ends. Germline CDR1 reads MGHRA; CDR2 reads YSYEKL. This CDR3 contains 15 residues. The CDR3 here is CASSQEVRSFYGYTF. The CDR3 DNA reads as TGCGCCAGCAGCCAAGAAGTCCGCAGTTTCTATGGCTACACCTTC.

In its sample, this clonotype was seen a few times. CDR3 nucleotide sequence: TGCGCCAGCAGCCAGGTGTTTTACAGGGAAACCTCTGGAAACACCATATATTTT. Its protein product is CASSQVFYRETSGNTIYF. V gene TRBV4-3 combines with J gene TRBJ1-3; tentative D call: TRBD1 (6 bases). The CDR3 consists of 18 residues. The V gene lost 3 bases and the J gene lost 0 bases, with 18 bases spanning the gap. Looked up from germline, CDR1 is LGHNA and CDR2 is YSLEER.

This clonotype has a handful of counts. This chain connects TRBV20-1 to TRBJ2-7; 7 positions match TRBD1. V trimming: 5 bases; J trimming: 4 bases; junction bases outside the gene matches: 11. Germline V gives CDR1 DFQATT, CDR2 SNEGSKA (reference sequence). The CDR3 is made up of 14 amino acids. CDR3 loop: CSAGMAGTVYEQYF. In DNA, the CDR3 is TGCAGTGCTGGGATGGCAGGGACAGTTTACGAGCAGTACTTC.

The CDR3 DNA reads TGTGCCAGCAGCTTGTATCTCGGGTCTGACGAGCAGTACGTC. Translating gives CASSLYLGSDEQYV. The chain carries TRBV5-4 and TRBJ2-7; the D is unclear. The V end was cut by 1 base, the J end by 5 bases, with 13 bases between. Germline CDR1 is SGHNT and CDR2 is YYREEE (reference sequence). This CDR3 is 14 amino acids long.

The V call is TRBV4-2, the J call TRBJ1-5; D is undetermined. This CDR3 has 15 amino acids. Germline CDR1 is LGHNA and CDR2 is YNFKEQ. The V end lost 1 base, the J end lost 7 bases, and 14 bases lay between the germline ends. The CDR3 DNA follows: TGTGCCAGCAGCCAAGCCGGAGATTTCGGACAGCCCCAGCATTTT. Its protein is CASSQAGDFGQPQHF.

The CDR3 DNA reads as TGCGCCAGCACCCAAGGGGGCCTCTATGGCTACACCTTC. Amino acid sequence: CASTQGGLYGYTF. The V call is TRBV5-1, the J call TRBJ1-2, with 7 bases aligning to TRBD1. This CDR3 has 13 residues. The V gene's germline CDR1 is SGHRS and CDR2 YFSETQ. V lost 6 bases and J lost 4; bases outside the gene matches: 6.

The genes are TRBV6-5 and TRBJ2-1; tentatively, D is TRBD1 (6 bases). CDR1 is MNHEY and CDR2 is SVGAGI in the germline V gene. Trimming took off 6 bases at V and 4 bases at J, with 13 bases between the two ends. This CDR3 has 14 amino acids. In DNA, the CDR3 is TGTGCCAGCAGGATACCGGGACAATACAATGAGCAGTTCTTC. The encoded protein is CASRIPGQYNEQFF.

This clonotype turned up a few times. The CDR3 is CSARRDGGLVDTQYF. CDR3 DNA sequence: TGCAGTGCTAGACGGGACGGGGGATTAGTGGATACGCAGTATTTT. The chain employs TRBV20-1 and TRBJ2-3, with D maybe TRBD2 (6 bases). CDR3 length: 15 residues. V was pared by 2 bases and J by 6 bases, with 18 bases between. Germline V CDR1 and CDR2: DFQATT, SNEGSKA (reference sequence).

The sample holds a few counts of this clonotype. CDR3 DNA: TGTGCCAGTAGTATTTTCGGGGGGAATGTTCGAGAGACCCAGTACTTC. Its translation: CASSIFGGNVRETQYF. This sequence joins TRBV19 and TRBJ2-5; 7 positions agree with TRBD2. V shed 3 bases and J 4 bases; nucleotides not matched to a gene: 11. The CDR3 has 16 residues. Germline V lookup: CDR1 LNHDA, CDR2 SQIVND (reference sequence). The full variable domain, in which reference TRBV19 and TRBJ2-5 provide the parts outside the CDR3, is DGGITQSPKYLFRKEGQNVTLSCEQNLNHDAMYWYRQDPGQGLRLIYYSQIVNDFQKGDIAEGYSVSREKKESFPLTVTSAQKNPTAFYLCASSIFGGNVRETQYFGPGTRLLVL.

This clonotype was detected a few times. V and J are TRBV6-2 or TRBV6-3 and TRBJ1-1; D gene uncertain. Per the germline V gene, CDR1 is MNHEY and CDR2 is SVGEGT. The CDR3 contains 18 residues. V lost 0 bases to trimming and J lost 0 bases, with 17 bases between them. The CDR3 nucleotides read TGTGCCAGCAGTTACTCGCGGGCAAAATTGACTATGAACACTGAAGCTTTCTTT. This codes for CASSYSRAKLTMNTEAFF.

This clonotype was picked up many times. The chain recombines TRBV7-2 with TRBJ2-1, with 8 bases fitting TRBD2. This CDR3 contains 14 residues. Unmatched junction bases numbered 6, after V lost 5 bases and J lost 6 bases. Looked up from germline, CDR1 is SGHTA and CDR2 is FQGNSA. The chain's CDR3 is CASSEGLAINEQFF. Written as DNA, the CDR3 is TGTGCCAGCAGCGAAGGACTAGCCATCAATGAGCAGTTCTTC.

Note on this clonotype: It is unclear where the CDR3 begins or ends on the DNA, so no DNA is shown, and the CDR3 is as TCRdb lists it. The rearrangement uses TRBV7-8 and TRBJ2-2; TRBD1 is the table's D call, not checked against the DNA. Per the germline V gene, CDR1 is SGHVS and CDR2 is FQNEAQ. The CDR3 spans 20 amino acids, including both terminal residues. CDR3 protein: CASSLRGTVSPGNTGELFFF.

This clonotype was observed a handful of times. V is TRBV29-1 and J is TRBJ1-1, with D unclear. The CDR3 runs 13 residues. V dropped 5 bases and J dropped 2 bases, with 12 bases sitting between them. Germline values: CDR1 SQVTM, CDR2 ANQGSEA. DNA of the CDR3: TGCAGCGTTTGGCGGGAGGGAAACACTGAAGCTTTCTTT. It specifies CSVWREGNTEAFF.

This clonotype was recorded a few times. The chain recombines TRBV4-1 with TRBJ2-7, with D hard to call. Germline CDR1 is MGHRA and CDR2 is YSYEKL. V dropped 0 bases and J dropped 2 bases, with 8 bases sitting between them. The CDR3 spans 14 residues. The CDR3 sequence: CASSQEHQPYEQYF. The CDR3 nucleotides read TGCGCCAGCAGCCAAGAACATCAGCCCTACGAGCAGTACTTC.

The chain carries TRBV6-5 and TRBJ1-5; no definite D call. Trimming removed 5 bases from V and 0 bases from J, with 8 bases in between. Germline CDR1 is MNHEY and CDR2 is SVGAGI. This CDR3 is 14 amino acids long. Here the CDR3 DNA reads TGTGCCAGCAGTGCGGGTCTTAGCAATCAGCCCCAGCATTTT. Protein: CASSAGLSNQPQHF.

V gene TRBV28 combines with J gene TRBJ1-1; 7 bases align to TRBD1. V lost 6 bases, J lost 1 base, and 11 bases stayed unmatched. The CDR3 is 16 amino acids. Germline CDR1 MDHEN, CDR2 SYDVKM. The CDR3 loop reads CASSKQGRRRNTEAFF. CDR3 nucleotide sequence: TGTGCCAGCAGCAAACAGGGGCGTAGAAGGAACACTGAAGCTTTCTTT.

This clonotype was recorded at least ten times. This chain uses TRBV5-5 with TRBJ1-1; 9 bases agree with TRBD1. The CDR3 contains 17 residues. Germline values: CDR1 SGHKS, CDR2 YYEKEE (reference sequence). The J segment lost 3 bases and the V segment lost 0 bases, leaving 9 bases of the junction unmatched. The CDR3 reads CASSLAGLDRGYTEAFF. The CDR3, as DNA: TGTGCCAGCAGCTTGGCCGGTTTGGACAGGGGTTACACTGAAGCTTTCTTT. Based on the CDR3 plus reference TRBV5-5 and TRBJ1-1, the full variable domain is DAGVTQSPTHLIKTRGQQVTLRCSPISGHKSVSWYQQVLGQGPQFIFQYYEKEERGRGNFPDRFSARQFPNYSSELNVNALLLGDSALYLCASSLAGLDRGYTEAFFGQGTRLTVV.

V usage is TRBV10-2 and J usage is TRBJ1-1, with TRBD1 as a possible D gene (5 bases). This CDR3 contains 16 residues. Trimming pared 2 bases from V and 4 bases from J, leaving 17 bases between. Per the germline V gene, CDR1 is WSHSY and CDR2 is SAAADI. The CDR3 DNA follows: TGCGCCAGCAGTGAGGCGCAGGGACCGGCGACCACTGAAGCTTTCTTT. As protein: CASSEAQGPATTEAFF.

This sequence joins TRBV6-5 and TRBJ1-4, with no clear D. Trimming took 3 bases from V and 5 from J, leaving 13 bases between them. Per the germline V gene, CDR1 is MNHEY and CDR2 is SVGAGI. The CDR3 length is 15 residues. CDR3 nucleotide sequence: TGTGCCAGCAGTTATACGTCCGGTCAAAATGAAAAACTGTTTTTT. Its protein is CASSYTSGQNEKLFF.

J is TRBJ2-7 and V is TRBV6-5; 9 bases map to TRBD1. This CDR3 comprises 15 residues. Germline lookup yields CDR1 MNHEY and CDR2 SVGAGI. V was pared by 6 bases and J by 2 bases, with 8 bases of the junction left unmatched. CDR3 nucleotides: TGTGCCAGCAGGTATTGGGGACAGGGTACCTACGAGCAGTACTTC. It specifies CASRYWGQGTYEQYF.

This clonotype was detected a few times. The V call is TRBV7-6, the J call TRBJ2-2; 8 bases line up with TRBD1. V was pared by 5 bases and J by 4 bases, with 12 bases of the junction left unmatched. CDR1 is SGHVS and CDR2 is FNYEAQ in the germline V gene. This CDR3 has 17 residues. The DNA for the CDR3 is TGTGCCAGCAGCCGTCTGGAGGGGGGACAGGTCACCGGGGAGCTGTTTTTT. Protein: CASSRLEGGQVTGELFF.

This clonotype appeared a few times. V is TRBV15 and J is TRBJ1-6; no firm D call. Germline V gene sequence: CDR1 LNHNV, CDR2 YYDKDF (reference sequence). The CDR3 covers 15 residues. V was cut by 0 bases and J by 7 bases, with 10 bases left in between. DNA for the CDR3: TGTGCCACCAGCAGAGATCGCAGTGAGAATTCACCCCTCCACTTT. Translating gives CATSRDRSENSPLHF.

This clonotype appeared many times. The V gene is TRBV10-3, the J gene TRBJ2-1; 7 positions match TRBD2. The CDR3 consists of 14 residues. Germline V lookup: CDR1 ENHRY, CDR2 SYGVKD. V dropped 3 bases and J dropped 7; count of bases not matched to a gene: 6. The CDR3 DNA reads TGTGCCATCAGTGATGGCGGGGGACTTAATGAGCAGTTCTTC. Amino acids: CAISDGGGLNEQFF.

This clonotype was observed at least ten times. This chain connects TRBV7-8 to TRBJ2-1; 11 nucleotides agree with TRBD2. This CDR3 region has 16 residues. Trimming removed 5 bases from V and 7 bases from J; junction bases left unmatched: 10. Germline V gives CDR1 SGHVS, CDR2 FQNEAQ. Written as DNA, the CDR3 is TGTGCCAGCAGCGTACTAGCGGGGGTCGACAGGAATGAGCAGTTCTTC. Its translation: CASSVLAGVDRNEQFF.

CDR3 in DNA: TGCAGTGCACCACCGCAGTCCTATAGCAATCAGCCCCAGCATTTT. This encodes CSAPPQSYSNQPQHF. The genes are TRBV20-1 and TRBJ1-5; D gene uncertain. The CDR3 totals 15 residues. V was cut by 6 bases and J by 0 bases, with 15 bases left in between. The V gene's germline CDR1 is DFQATT and CDR2 SNEGSKA (reference sequence).

This clonotype was detected ten times or more. The rearrangement joins TRBV9 to TRBJ2-1; the D gene is possibly TRBD1 (5 bases). V was cut by 4 bases and J by 4 bases, with 15 bases left in between. This CDR3 is 15 amino acids long. CDR1 is SGDLS and CDR2 is YYNGEE in the germline V gene. CDR3 in DNA: TGTGCCAGCAGCTCCCCGGCGACAGATTACAATGAGCAGTTCTTC. Its translation: CASSSPATDYNEQFF. Together with reference TRBV9 and TRBJ2-1, the CDR3 gives the full variable domain: DSGVTQTPKHLITATGQRVTLRCSPRSGDLSVYWYQQSLDQGLQFLIQYYNGEERAKGNILERFSAQQFPDLHSELNLSSLELGDSALYFCASSSPATDYNEQFFGPGTRLTVL.